The rows below give T cell receptor beta chains drawn from one sample of a study of shared clonotypes between healthy human individuals. TCRdb's copy holds only in-frame clones and misses some; the assay was immunoSEQ multiplex PCR. The sample comprises around 1,100,000 clones, 70% to 85% of which are singletons, and roughly 0.9% rests with the top ten. The material sequenced was memory CD4+ T cells from PBMCs. All receptors derive from a man aged 18 to 29 in good health. Some clones in this sample may be carry-over from other donors' samples. The CDR3 runs from the conserved cysteine through the conserved F or W. Each record gives: D gene, J gene, V gene, clone size, CDR3 protein, CDR3 DNA. D genes are given only for firm matches. The listing skips clone size in some rows; elsewhere it reads once, few, many or a size class.

.,TRBJ2-6,TRBV9,few,CASSSYSGANVLTF,TGTGCCAGCAGCAGCTACTCTGGGGCCAACGTCCTGACTTTC
TRBD1,TRBJ1-5,TRBV6-6,.,CASSTGGRQPQHF,TGTGCCAGCAGCACAGGGGGCCGCCAGCCCCAGCATTTT
.,TRBJ2-3,TRBV5-1,.,CASSPEGRTGTYF,TGCGCCAGCAGCCCCGAAGGTAGGACGGGGACGTATTTT
.,TRBJ2-3,TRBV20-1,.,CSASRDLGYF,TGCAGTGCTAGCCGGGACCTCGGGTATTTT
.,TRBJ1-3,TRBV7-2,.,CASSPARGTGNTIYF,TGTGCCAGCAGCCCCGCTAGGGGAACTGGAAACACCATATATTTT
.,TRBJ1-5,TRBV6-1,.,CASSEALRGGRDQPQHF,TGTGCCAGCAGTGAAGCGCTTCGGGGGGGGCGTGATCAGCCCCAGCATTTT
TRBD2,TRBJ2-1,TRBV7-8,.,CASSSGTSLVDEQFF,TGTGCCAGCAGCTCCGGGACTAGCCTTGTCGATGAGCAGTTCTTC
TRBD2,TRBJ2-3,TRBV28,.,CASSFPSGGTDTQYF,TGTGCCAGCAGTTTTCCCAGCGGGGGCACAGATACGCAGTATTTT
.,TRBJ1-2,TRBV5-1,.,CASSEGGGPYGYTF,TGCGCCAGCAGCGAGGGTGGAGGGCCCTATGGCTACACCTTC
.,TRBJ2-7,TRBV28,.,CASSQQVVGSYEQYF,TGTGCCAGCAGTCAGCAGGTGGTTGGGTCCTACGAGCAGTACTTC
.,TRBJ1-3,TRBV5-4,.,CASSETAGNTIYF,TGTGCCAGCAGCGAGACTGCTGGAAACACCATATATTTT
.,TRBJ1-1,TRBV29-1,.,CSVGGTPRGNTEAFF,TGCAGCGTTGGCGGGACACCGCGGGGGAACACTGAAGCTTTCTTT
.,TRBJ2-6,TRBV30,.,CASWGGFSGANVLTF,TGTGCCTCCTGGGGAGGCTTCTCTGGGGCCAACGTCCTGACTTTC
TRBD1,TRBJ1-2,TRBV6-5,.,CASSRRQGELGYTF,TGTGCCAGCAGTCGGCGACAGGGGGAATTAGGCTACACCTTC
TRBD2,TRBJ2-5,TRBV4-2,.,CASSQDLSGRAGETQYF,TGTGCCAGCAGCCAAGACCTAAGCGGGAGGGCCGGAGAGACCCAGTACTTC